This T cell receptor (beta chain) was recorded in a study of OX40 agonist ivuxolimab in advanced cancers. At the level of the study: Patients were dosed with the agonistic anti-OX40 (CD134) antibody ivuxolimab. People who had prior anti-PD-1, anti-PD-L1 or anti-CTLA-4 therapy could take part, and around 40% had some.

The V gene end was trimmed by 5 bases and the J gene end by 10 bases; junction bases not matched to a gene: 7. Germline CDR1 reads SGHDT; CDR2 reads YYEEEE. CDR3 length equals 13 residues. TCRdb's table, derived via immunoSEQ multiplex PCR, lists solely in-frame clones and lacks some. The sample holds just under 35,000 clones, about 90% seen once. The sample was CD4+ or CD8+ T cells sorted from blood, taken in a trial of the OX40 agonist ivuxolimab. The origin of this receptor is an adult with an advanced solid tumor such as melanoma, head and neck, liver or kidney cancer. This rearrangement joins TRBV5-6 to TRBJ2-4; 9 nucleotides match TRBD1. The CDR3 DNA follows: TGTGCCAGCAGTACCGGGACAGGGATAATTCAGTACTTC. It yields the protein CASSTGTGIIQYF.